This T cell receptor beta chain was documented in a study of cytomegalovirus exposure and HLA in healthy donors (dated by TCRdb to 2016 to 2017). Regarding the complete study: In an earlier analysis of 450 to 750 of the donors, around 290 Gb of sequence data and just under 120 million unique TCR beta sequences from some 170 million T cells were reported. An early release that covered roughly 600 HLA-typed donors contained 300 to 350 gigabases of sequencing data and 70 million to 100 million unique TCR sequences. The genetic ancestry cluster associated with self-reported Caucasian donors included about four fifths of the roughly 400 genotyped donors. The aim of the study was to test whether cataloging public T cell receptors could identify signatures of past pathogen exposure. The study profiled the T cell repertoires of hundreds of subjects by immunosequencing and related them to cytomegalovirus serostatus. Besides the first cohort of around 700 subjects, a separate validation cohort made up of roughly 120 different subjects was used. The study combined high-throughput TCR immunosequencing, statistical association of individual TCRs with disease status, and machine learning to predict cytomegalovirus infection status. A later analysis re-analyzed previously published TCR beta repertoires from about 600 donors and added high-resolution HLA genotyping to study TCR occurrence patterns. The later analysis used no new phenotypic data to find candidate immune exposures, relying instead on TCR beta sequences and their occurrence across donors. An earlier analysis of about 600 of the donors used high-throughput TCR beta sequencing to judge whether each TCR beta V gene segment behaved as functional or pseudogenic. Donor age, sex, ethnicity and CMV serostatus were compiled together with the repertoire data. A later genetic analysis used genome-wide SNP genotypes for about 65% of the 666 donors, treating that subset as a discovery cohort. All discovery cohort repertoires had been generated on a single sequencing platform. HLA typing covered class I and class II loci at four-digit resolution. Typing coverage differed by locus: A, B, C, DRB1 and DQB1 were typed in about 620-630 donors, DQA1 in about 500, DPA1 in roughly 590, and DPB1 in just under 490. A few DR-DQ haplotypes were handled as single units for association and clustering because linkage in the cohort was strong. Across approximately 400 genotyped donors of the cohort, an average of about 240,000 unique TCR beta nucleotide sequences per donor were sequenced, and roughly 20% of those sequences were non-productive. The paper as a whole reports these results and caveats: In an earlier analysis of about 600 of the donors, most TCR beta V segments appeared in productive rearrangements about 87% or about 30% of the time, broadly matching IMGT annotations. A later genetic analysis associated a missense DCLRE1C variant with V-gene and J-gene trimming of TCR beta chains, and an independent cohort replicated the association. Linkage disequilibrium might explain the correlated functional status among segregating V segments, but an unknown experimental factor could not be excluded. In a later genetic analysis, fewer N-insertions in productive TCRs were reported among donors in an Asian-associated ancestry cluster than the roughly 700-donor mean. A later analysis found that most CMV-associated TCR beta chains appeared HLA-restricted, with HLA associations seemingly driven largely by CMV exposure. The classifier was reported to diagnose cytomegalovirus status with high specificity and sensitivity in both the original cohort and the validation cohort. In a later analysis, HLA-associated TCR beta chains were found to be more clonally expanded and to have lower generation probabilities than equally common non-associated chains. The 87-base-pair reads could not distinguish some IMGT-functional V segments, including TRBV6-2 and TRBV6-3, so those segments were excluded. Most TCR sequences were seen in very few donors, while some public TCRs were found in many individuals. When HLA alleles, especially DR and DQ, strongly co-occurred, attributing TCR associations to individual alleles was difficult. A further reported finding was that TCR beta sequences accurately predicted the HLA-A and HLA-B alleles for most subjects in the first cohort. A later analysis found that TCR association rates varied across HLA loci, with DRB1 alleles showing the most associated TCRs and HLA-C alleles the fewest. Because counts were too low, approximately 18 rarely observed V segments, including chromosome 9 orphons, were excluded from the earlier analysis of 587 of the donors. The cohort was sequenced for TCR beta chains only, and without alpha or paired-chain data the features that could be detected were limited. In vitro tests confirmed that three of the cytomegalovirus-associated TCR beta chains recognize cytomegalovirus antigens. The study listed 150 to 200 TCR beta chains as associated with cytomegalovirus. The only immune exposure information available for the cohort was CMV serostatus. In a later analysis, some 17,000 TCR beta sequences were associated with specific HLA alleles at a false discovery rate of 0.05. Because HLA typing was unavailable for some donors at each locus, only the typed subset was used in association tests. Sequencing depth was assumed to be roughly uniform across donors in the presence/absence analyses, though that assumption may not hold. A cluster of highly shared sequence variants was judged likely to represent a technical artifact of the sequencing pipeline. According to a later analysis, parvovirus B19, influenza, CMV and Epstein-Barr virus appeared linked to several top co-occurrence clusters. The authors suggested that the approach could potentially be generalized to other disease states and immunological phenotypes.

The cohort comprised hundreds of healthy bone marrow donors. All cohort members were sampled while nominally healthy, although unrecorded immune exposures were likely present. The donor was CMV seropositive and was included in the group of 270 or so seropositive cohort members. Every donor gave a peripheral blood sample, and the peripheral blood mononuclear cells from that sample were used for TCR beta sequencing. Genomic DNA extraction from the blood cell samples was performed with the Qiagen DNeasy Blood Extraction Kit. Reading the germline V gene gives CDR1 MNHEY and CDR2 SVGAGI. Trimming removed 6 bases from V and 4 bases from J, leaving 9 bases between the germline ends. Inclusive of the bounding cysteine and phenylalanine, the CDR3 is 12 residues long. Only the CDR3 DNA is retained, 36 bases long and in frame from the first base. The library relied on the immunoSEQ multiplex PCR assay. The multiplex PCR relied on a mix of 60 forward primers for TCR Vbeta segments and 13 reverse primers for TCR Jbeta segments. A multiplex PCR assay on genomic DNA amplified the CDR3 region of rearranged TCR beta genes. Amplified TCR beta libraries were sequenced as 87-base-pair reads on the Illumina HiSeq System. Per the original workflow: A later analysis counted tens of millions of unique TCR beta chains across the 550 to 800 repertoires, and 9.5 million to 11 million of these chains were shared by at least two donors. Raw reads were error-corrected and collapsed into unique sequences with a nearest-neighbor algorithm that merged closely related sequences to remove PCR and sequencing errors. Alignment of CDR3 sequences to IMGT reference sequences was used to assign V, D and J gene segments. For a sequence to be retained, a match of at least six nucleotides to both a V gene segment and a J gene segment was required. Rearrangements were classified as productive when the CDR3 lacked stop codons and remained in frame with V and J, and all other rearrangements were classified as non-productive. Following IMGT convention, CDR3 was defined as the stretch from the second conserved V-encoded cysteine up to the conserved J-encoded phenylalanine. The earlier analysis of about 530 of the donors excluded any sequence lacking an unambiguous match to a single V gene segment. An earlier analysis of almost 600 of the donors classified V segments as functional when productive rearrangements were above 56.7% and as segregating when the standard deviation between donors was above 5%. A statistical classification framework was developed to diagnose cytomegalovirus status using the catalog of TCR beta chain sequences. V and J gene assignment, in a later analysis, came from comparing TCR nucleotide sequences with IMGT/GENE-DB human TR gene sequences. A later analysis assigned CDR3 sequences and most-parsimonious VDJ recombination scenarios with the TCRdist pipeline. In a later analysis, each TCR beta chain was defined by its CDR3 amino acid sequence together with its V-gene family, and reads without a unique V-gene family were excluded. A later analysis removed 550 to 700 highly shared, low-generation-probability nucleotide sequences to deal with suspected cross-contamination and a sequencing artifact. In a later analysis, a clonal expansion index was calculated for each public chain from normalized within-repertoire ranks of inferred template counts. Generation probabilities in a later analysis came from a VDJ recombination model fitted to out-of-frame rearrangements, and those results were checked against IGoR. In a later analysis, TCR-TCR, TCR-HLA and TCR-CMV co-occurrence was scored with hypergeometric tests, and a repertoire-size bias correction was applied to TCR pairs. In a later analysis, false discovery rates were estimated by permuting HLA or CMV assignments 20 times. In a later analysis, co-occurring TCRs were grouped using DBSCAN, and TCRdist sequence similarity was added for clustering within HLA-allele-positive subsets. Repertoires with fewer than 30,000 or more than 120,000 public chains were left out of co-occurrence clustering, as were five repertoires with anomalous nucleotide sharing. As stored in TCRdb, this immuneACCESS dataset retains in-frame rearrangements with V and J assigned. A fraction of the clones does not appear; measured against another copy, unresolved V genes explain less than half of the discrepancy, and the remainder lacks a known reason. The V and J calls and clone size were taken over from that table, and D and trimming were inferred from the DNA. For this sample the table gives 170,000 or so clones, of which around 78% were detected only once. The top ten hold about 13% of the sample.

A note on this clone: No cognate antigen has been identified for it. No much larger clone exists at a distance of one base, and base qualities are not known.

Input material: PBMCs. This sequence uses TRBV6-5 and TRBJ1-2; the D gene identity is not certain. The sequence came from a woman between 50 and 59 years old in good health and CMV-seropositive. CDR3 protein: CASSLNSYGYTF. The DNA is as follows: TGTGCCAGCAGCCTAAACAGCTATGGCTACACCTTC.